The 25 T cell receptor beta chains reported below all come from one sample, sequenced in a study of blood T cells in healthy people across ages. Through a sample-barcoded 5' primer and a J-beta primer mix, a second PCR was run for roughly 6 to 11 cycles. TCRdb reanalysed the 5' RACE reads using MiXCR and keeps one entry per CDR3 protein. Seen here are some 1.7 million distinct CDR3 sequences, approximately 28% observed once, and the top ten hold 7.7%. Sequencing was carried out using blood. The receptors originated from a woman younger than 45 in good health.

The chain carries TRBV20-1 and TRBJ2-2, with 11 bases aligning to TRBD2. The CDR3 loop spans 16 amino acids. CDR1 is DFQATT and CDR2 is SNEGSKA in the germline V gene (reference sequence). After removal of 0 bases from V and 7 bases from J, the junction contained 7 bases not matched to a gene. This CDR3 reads CSARDLTSGSSGELFF. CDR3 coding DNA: TGCAGTGCTAGAGATTTAACTAGCGGGAGTAGCGGGGAGCTGTTTTTT.

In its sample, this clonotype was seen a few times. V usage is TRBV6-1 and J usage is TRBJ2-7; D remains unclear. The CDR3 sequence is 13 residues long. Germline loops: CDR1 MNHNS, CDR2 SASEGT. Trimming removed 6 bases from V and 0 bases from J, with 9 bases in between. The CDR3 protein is CASRARDSYEQYF. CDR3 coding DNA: TGTGCCAGCAGAGCGAGAGACTCCTACGAGCAGTACTTC.

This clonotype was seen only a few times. The CDR3 bases are TGTGCCAGCACTCCGCCGGGACAGCGCACAGATACGCAGTATTTT. Its protein is CASTPPGQRTDTQYF. The chain couples TRBV7-9 to TRBJ2-3, with 7 nucleotides matching TRBD1. CDR1 is SEHNR and CDR2 is FQNEAQ in the germline V gene (reference sequence). The CDR3 is 15 residues long. With V trimmed by 7 bases and J by 1 base, 8 bases remained unmatched.

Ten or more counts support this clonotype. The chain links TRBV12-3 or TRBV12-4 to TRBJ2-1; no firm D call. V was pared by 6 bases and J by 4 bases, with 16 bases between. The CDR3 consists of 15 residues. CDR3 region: CASSPSAEFYNEQFF. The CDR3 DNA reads TGTGCCAGCAGCCCCTCCGCCGAGTTTTACAATGAGCAGTTCTTC.

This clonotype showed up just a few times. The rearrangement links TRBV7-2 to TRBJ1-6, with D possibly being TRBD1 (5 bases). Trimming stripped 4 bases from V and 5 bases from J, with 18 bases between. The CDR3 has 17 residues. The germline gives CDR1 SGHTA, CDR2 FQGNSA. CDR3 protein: CASSSTRGNRDNSPLHF. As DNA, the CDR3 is TGTGCCAGCAGCTCCACCCGGGGCAATAGGGATAATTCACCCCTCCACTTT.

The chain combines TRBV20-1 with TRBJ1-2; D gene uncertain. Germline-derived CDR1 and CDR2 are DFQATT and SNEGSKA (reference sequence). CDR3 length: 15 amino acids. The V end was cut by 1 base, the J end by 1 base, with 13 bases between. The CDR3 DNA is TGCAGTGCTAGAGTGAGGGAGGGAAATAACTATGGCTACACCTTC. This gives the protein CSARVREGNNYGYTF.

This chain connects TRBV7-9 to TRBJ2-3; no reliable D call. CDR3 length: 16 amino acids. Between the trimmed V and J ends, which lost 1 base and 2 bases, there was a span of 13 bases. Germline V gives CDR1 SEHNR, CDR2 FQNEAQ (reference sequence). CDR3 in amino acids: CASSLVRLFATDTQYF. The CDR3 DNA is TGTGCCAGCAGCTTAGTGAGGCTTTTTGCCACAGATACGCAGTATTTT.

CDR3 loop: CASSPYARDINSPLHF. The DNA of the CDR3 is TGTGCCAGCAGCCCATACGCCCGGGACATTAATTCACCCCTCCACTTT. This sequence joins TRBV9 and TRBJ1-6, with D perhaps TRBD1 (6 bases). There are 16 residues in the CDR3. Germline assignment: CDR1 SGDLS and CDR2 YYNGEE. The ends were cut back, 4 bases at V and 6 bases at J, with 17 bases in the middle.

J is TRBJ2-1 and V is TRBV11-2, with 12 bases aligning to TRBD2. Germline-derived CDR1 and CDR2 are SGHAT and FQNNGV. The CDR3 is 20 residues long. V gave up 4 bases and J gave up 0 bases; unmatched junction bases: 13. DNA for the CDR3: TGTGCCAGCAGCTCCACCAAGTCTGGACTAGCGGGGAGCTCCTACAATGAGCAGTTCTTC. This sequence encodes CASSSTKSGLAGSSYNEQFF. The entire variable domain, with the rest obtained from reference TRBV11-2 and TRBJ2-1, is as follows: EAGVAQSPRYKIIEKRQSVAFWCNPISGHATLYWYQQILGQGPKLLIQFQNNGVVDDSQLPKDRFSAERLKGVDSTLKIQPAKLEDSAVYLCASSSTKSGLAGSSYNEQFFGPGTRLTVL.

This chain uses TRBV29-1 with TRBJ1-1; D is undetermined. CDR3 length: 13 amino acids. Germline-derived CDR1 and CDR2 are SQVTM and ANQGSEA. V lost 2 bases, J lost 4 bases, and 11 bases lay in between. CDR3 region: CSVEWTGSTEAFF. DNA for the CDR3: TGCAGCGTTGAATGGACTGGGAGCACTGAAGCTTTCTTT. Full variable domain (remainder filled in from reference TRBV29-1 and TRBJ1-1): SAVISQKPSRDICQRGTSLTIQCQVDSQVTMMFWYRQQPGQSLTLIATANQGSEATYESGFVIDKFPISRPNLTFSTLTVSNMSPEDSSIYLCSVEWTGSTEAFFGQGTRLTVV.

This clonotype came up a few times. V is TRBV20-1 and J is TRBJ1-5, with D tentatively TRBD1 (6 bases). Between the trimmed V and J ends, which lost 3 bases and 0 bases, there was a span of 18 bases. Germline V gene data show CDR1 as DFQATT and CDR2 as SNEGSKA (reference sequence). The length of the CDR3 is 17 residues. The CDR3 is CSASPWGGPYSNQPQHF. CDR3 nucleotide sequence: TGCAGTGCTAGCCCTTGGGGGGGGCCTTATAGCAATCAGCCCCAGCATTTT.

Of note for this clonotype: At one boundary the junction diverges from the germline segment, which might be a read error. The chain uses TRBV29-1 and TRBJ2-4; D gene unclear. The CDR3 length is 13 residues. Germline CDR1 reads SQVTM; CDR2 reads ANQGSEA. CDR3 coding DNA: TGCGGCGTTGAAGTGGCAGACCAAAACATTCAGTACTTC. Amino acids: CGVEVADQNIQYF.

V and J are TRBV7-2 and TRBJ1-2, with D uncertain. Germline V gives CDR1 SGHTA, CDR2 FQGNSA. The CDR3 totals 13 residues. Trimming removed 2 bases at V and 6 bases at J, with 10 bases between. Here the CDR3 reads CASSLTSRDGYTF. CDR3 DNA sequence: TGTGCCAGCAGCTTAACTTCCCGCGATGGCTACACCTTC.

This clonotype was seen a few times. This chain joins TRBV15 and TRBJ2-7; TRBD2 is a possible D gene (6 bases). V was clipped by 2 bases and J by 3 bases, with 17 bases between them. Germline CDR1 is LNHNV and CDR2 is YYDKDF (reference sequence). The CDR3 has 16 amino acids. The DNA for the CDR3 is TGTGCCACCAGCAGAACAACGGGGGACCCTTTCTACGAGCAGTACTTC. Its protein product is CATSRTTGDPFYEQYF.

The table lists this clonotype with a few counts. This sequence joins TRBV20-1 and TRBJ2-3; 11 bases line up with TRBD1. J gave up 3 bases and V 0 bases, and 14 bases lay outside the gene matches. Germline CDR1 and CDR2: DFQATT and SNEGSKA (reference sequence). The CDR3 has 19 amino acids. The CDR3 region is CSARDWTGGQLTRTDTQYF. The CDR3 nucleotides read TGCAGTGCTAGAGATTGGACAGGGGGCCAGTTAACCCGGACAGATACGCAGTATTTT.

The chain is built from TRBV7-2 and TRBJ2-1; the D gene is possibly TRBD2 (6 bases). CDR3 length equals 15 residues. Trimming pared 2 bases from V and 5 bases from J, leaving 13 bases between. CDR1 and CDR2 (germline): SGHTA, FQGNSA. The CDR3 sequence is CASSLRGRSNNEQFF. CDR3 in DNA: TGTGCCAGCAGCTTAAGAGGGAGGAGTAACAATGAGCAGTTCTTC.

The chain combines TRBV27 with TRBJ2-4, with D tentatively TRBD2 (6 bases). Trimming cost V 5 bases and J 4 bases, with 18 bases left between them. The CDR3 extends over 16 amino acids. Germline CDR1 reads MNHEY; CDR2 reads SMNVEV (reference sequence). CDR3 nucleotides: TGTGCCAGCAGTCCCCGGAGGGAGGTTCTTAAAAACATTCAGTACTTC. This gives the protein CASSPRREVLKNIQYF.

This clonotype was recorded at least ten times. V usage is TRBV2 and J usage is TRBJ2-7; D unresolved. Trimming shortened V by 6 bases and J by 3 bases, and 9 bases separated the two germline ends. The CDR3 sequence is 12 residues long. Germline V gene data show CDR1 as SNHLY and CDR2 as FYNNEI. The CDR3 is CASRDGSYEQYF. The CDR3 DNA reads TGTGCCAGCAGAGACGGAAGCTACGAGCAGTACTTC. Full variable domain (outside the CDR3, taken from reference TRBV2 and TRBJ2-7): EPEVTQTPSHQVTQMGQEVILRCVPISNHLYFYWYRQILGQKVEFLVSFYNNEISEKSEIFDDQFSVERPDGSNFTLKIRSTKLEDSAMYFCASRDGSYEQYFGPGTRLTVT.

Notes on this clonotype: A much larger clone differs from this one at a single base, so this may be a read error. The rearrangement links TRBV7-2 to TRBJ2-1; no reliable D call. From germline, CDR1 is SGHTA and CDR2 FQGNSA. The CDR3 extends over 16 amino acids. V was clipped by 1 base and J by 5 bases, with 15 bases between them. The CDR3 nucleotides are TGTGCCAGCAGCTTAGACTCCGGGCGAACCGACAATGAGCAGTTCTTC. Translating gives CASSLDSGRTDNEQFF.

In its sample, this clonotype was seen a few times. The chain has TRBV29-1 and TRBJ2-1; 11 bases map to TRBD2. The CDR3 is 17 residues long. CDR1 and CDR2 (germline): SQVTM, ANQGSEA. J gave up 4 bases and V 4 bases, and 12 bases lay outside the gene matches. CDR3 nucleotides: TGCAGCGTTGGCCCATTTGGGACTAGCGGTTATTACAATGAGCAGTTCTTC. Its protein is CSVGPFGTSGYYNEQFF.

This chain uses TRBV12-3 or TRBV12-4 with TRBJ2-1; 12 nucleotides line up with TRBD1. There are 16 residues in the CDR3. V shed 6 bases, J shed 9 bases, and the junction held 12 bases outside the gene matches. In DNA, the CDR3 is TGTGCCAGCAGGACCTCGGGACAGGGGGCTTTTGGTGAGCAGTTCTTC. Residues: CASRTSGQGAFGEQFF.

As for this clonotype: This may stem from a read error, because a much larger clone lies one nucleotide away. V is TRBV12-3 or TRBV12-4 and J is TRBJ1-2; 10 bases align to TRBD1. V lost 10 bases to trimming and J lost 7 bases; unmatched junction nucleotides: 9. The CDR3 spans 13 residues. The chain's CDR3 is CAITQTGGGGYTF. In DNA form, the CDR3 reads TGTGCCATCACTCAGACAGGGGGCGGTGGCTACACCTTC.

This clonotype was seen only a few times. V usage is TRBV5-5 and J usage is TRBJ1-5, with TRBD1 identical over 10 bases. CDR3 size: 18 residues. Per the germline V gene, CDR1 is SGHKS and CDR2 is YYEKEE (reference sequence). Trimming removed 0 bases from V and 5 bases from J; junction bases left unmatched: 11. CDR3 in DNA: TGTGCCAGCAGCTTGGGACCTAAACCCGGGACAGGGGATCAGCCCCAGCATTTT. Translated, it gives CASSLGPKPGTGDQPQHF.

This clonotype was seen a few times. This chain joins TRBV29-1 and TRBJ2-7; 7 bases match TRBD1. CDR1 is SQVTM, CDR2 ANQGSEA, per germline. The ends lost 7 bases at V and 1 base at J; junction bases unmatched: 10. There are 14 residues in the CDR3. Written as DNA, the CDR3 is TGCAGCGCTCGACAGGGATATTCTTCCTACGAGCAGTACTTC. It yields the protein CSARQGYSSYEQYF.

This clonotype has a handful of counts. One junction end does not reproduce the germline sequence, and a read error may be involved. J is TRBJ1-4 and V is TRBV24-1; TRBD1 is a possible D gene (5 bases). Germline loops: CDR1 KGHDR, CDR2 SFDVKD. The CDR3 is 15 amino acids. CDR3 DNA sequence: TGTACCACCAGTGATACCCGGAGAGGGGCCGAAAAACTGTTTTTT. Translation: CTTSDTRRGAEKLFF.